The 13 T cell receptor beta chains reported below all come from one sample, sequenced in a study of blood T cell repertoires in COVID-19. Clones were read by immunoSEQ multiplex PCR, and TCRdb kept only the in-frame ones, dropping some. The sample includes approximately 300,000 clones, 70% to 90% of them seen just once. The sequencing input was peripheral blood. Receptors originate from a woman aged 45-65 years with COVID-19, enrolled during active disease.

The chain links TRBV6-1 to TRBJ1-6; 9 bases are shared with TRBD1. Germline trimming cut 3 bases from V and 10 bases from J; bases unmatched to any gene: 19. Germline V gene lookup returns CDR1 MNHNS and CDR2 SASEGT. The CDR3 contains 19 residues. The CDR3 bases are TGTGCCAGCAGTGATTGGAGGCGGGGGACAGGGAGATGGAGATCACCCCTCCACTTT. It yields the protein CASSDWRRGTGRWRSPLHF.

The count of this clone is one. This chain joins TRBV29-1 and TRBJ2-1; TRBD2 matches 14 bases. The CDR3 extends over 14 amino acids. V shed 6 bases, J shed 8 bases, and the junction held 6 bases outside the gene matches. Per the germline V gene, CDR1 is SQVTM and CDR2 is ANQGSEA. CDR3: CSVTGTSGSDEQFF. CDR3 sequence (DNA): TGCAGCGTCACCGGGACTAGCGGGAGTGATGAGCAGTTCTTC.

The genes are TRBV27 and TRBJ2-3, with 13 bases matching TRBD2. The CDR3 is 18 residues long. Losses at the gene ends were 1 base for V and 2 bases for J; bases not matched to a gene: 6. CDR1 is MNHEY, CDR2 SMNVEV, per germline (reference sequence). The CDR3, as DNA: TGTGCCAGCAGTTTATTGACTAGCGGGAGGTCCTACACAGATACGCAGTATTTT. As protein: CASSLLTSGRSYTDTQYF.

The chain combines TRBV5-8 with TRBJ2-7, with 7 bases lining up with TRBD2. This CDR3 spans 13 amino acids. In germline, CDR1 is SGHTS, CDR2 YDEGEE. V gave up 0 bases and J gave up 6 bases; unmatched junction bases: 3. CDR3 DNA sequence: TGTGCCAGCAGCTTGGGGGCGGGAGCCGAGCAGTACTTC. Its protein product is CASSLGAGAEQYF. Based on the CDR3 plus reference TRBV5-8 and TRBJ2-7, the full variable domain is EAGVTQSPTHLIKTRGQQATLRCSPISGHTSVYWYQQALGLGLQFLLWYDEGEERNRGNFPPRFSGRQFPNYSSELNVNALELEDSALYLCASSLGAGAEQYFGPGTRLTVT.

This rearrangement joins TRBV15 to TRBJ1-6; D call uncertain. The germline V gene has CDR1 LNHNV and CDR2 YYDKDF (reference sequence). V dropped 1 base and J dropped 8 bases, with 12 bases sitting between them. This CDR3 region has 15 residues. CDR3 DNA sequence: TGTGCCACCAGCAGAGCAATCCCGAGAGATTCACCCCTCCACTTT. As protein: CATSRAIPRDSPLHF.

The genes are TRBV21-1 and TRBJ1-1; no check of the table's D call, TRBD1, against the DNA was made. TRBV21-1 is a pseudogene. The length of the CDR3 is 15 residues. CDR3 loop: CASRTHDRGNTEAFF. The CDR3 nucleotides read TGTGCCAGCAGGACGCATGACAGGGGTAACACTGAAGCTTTCTTT.

The V gene is TRBV6-5, the J gene TRBJ2-5; maybe TRBD1 (5 bases). The CDR3 is made up of 13 amino acids. Trimming left V 5 bases short and J 2 bases short, with 9 bases between. Germline V gene data show CDR1 as MNHEY and CDR2 as SVGAGI. The CDR3 nucleotides are TGTGCCAGCAGTCTAGACAGTCAAGAGACCCAGTACTTC. This gives the protein CASSLDSQETQYF.

The V gene is TRBV11-2, the J gene TRBJ2-1; tentative D call: TRBD2 (5 bases). There are 17 residues in the CDR3. V was shortened by 5 bases and J by 4 bases, with 21 bases between the two germline ends. Germline V gives CDR1 SGHAT, CDR2 FQNNGV. CDR3 protein: CASSPLRLEAVYNEQFF. CDR3 DNA: TGTGCCAGCAGCCCACTCCGCCTGGAAGCGGTATACAATGAGCAGTTCTTC. Drawing the rest from reference TRBV11-2 and TRBJ2-1, the complete variable domain is EAGVAQSPRYKIIEKRQSVAFWCNPISGHATLYWYQQILGQGPKLLIQFQNNGVVDDSQLPKDRFSAERLKGVDSTLKIQPAKLEDSAVYLCASSPLRLEAVYNEQFFGPGTRLTVL.

The chain links TRBV29-1 to TRBJ2-7, with D possibly matching TRBD1 (6 bases). Trimming removed 4 bases at V and 3 bases at J, with 13 bases between. Germline CDR1 and CDR2: SQVTM and ANQGSEA. There are 13 residues in the CDR3. CDR3 DNA: TGCAGCGTTGGAACAGGGCCTTTCTACGAGCAGTACTTC. Translating it yields CSVGTGPFYEQYF.

The chain links TRBV4-3 to TRBJ1-2, with 9 positions matching TRBD1. The germline gives CDR1 LGHNA, CDR2 YSLEER. The ends lost 9 bases at V and 8 bases at J; junction bases unmatched: 16. This CDR3 spans 15 amino acids. The CDR3 sequence: CASSGDREMSKGYTF. CDR3 DNA sequence: TGCGCCAGTAGTGGGGACAGGGAAATGTCAAAAGGCTACACCTTC.

This chain connects TRBV15 to TRBJ2-1, with 7 positions matching TRBD2. Trimming took 0 bases from V and 10 from J; bases not matched to a gene: 9. In germline, CDR1 is LNHNV, CDR2 YYDKDF (reference sequence). This CDR3 spans 15 amino acids. CDR3 DNA sequence: TGTGCCACCAGCAGAGAAATAACTAGCGTTGGCGAGCAGTTCTTC. Translated, it gives CATSREITSVGEQFF. The variable domain in full, with the rest retrieved from reference TRBV15 and TRBJ2-1, is DAMVIQNPRYQVTQFGKPVTLSCSQTLNHNVMYWYQQKSSQAPKLLFHYYDKDFNNEADTPDNFQSRRPNTSFCFLDIRSPGLGDTAMYLCATSREITSVGEQFFGPGTRLTVL.

The chain carries TRBV6-5 and TRBJ1-1; 9 bases line up with TRBD1. V trimming: 7 bases; J trimming: 3 bases; junction bases outside the gene matches: 6. Germline loops: CDR1 MNHEY, CDR2 SVGAGI. This CDR3 comprises 14 residues. The CDR3 loop is CASTQQGADTEAFF. The CDR3 bases are TGTGCCAGCACGCAACAGGGGGCGGACACTGAAGCTTTCTTT.

This chain joins TRBV12-3 or TRBV12-4 and TRBJ1-1; tentatively, D is TRBD1 (6 bases). V shed 1 base and J shed 7 bases, with 7 bases lying between them. The CDR3 runs 12 residues. CDR3 region: CASSLGGHEAFF. The CDR3 DNA follows: TGTGCCAGCAGTTTAGGGGGGCATGAAGCTTTCTTT.